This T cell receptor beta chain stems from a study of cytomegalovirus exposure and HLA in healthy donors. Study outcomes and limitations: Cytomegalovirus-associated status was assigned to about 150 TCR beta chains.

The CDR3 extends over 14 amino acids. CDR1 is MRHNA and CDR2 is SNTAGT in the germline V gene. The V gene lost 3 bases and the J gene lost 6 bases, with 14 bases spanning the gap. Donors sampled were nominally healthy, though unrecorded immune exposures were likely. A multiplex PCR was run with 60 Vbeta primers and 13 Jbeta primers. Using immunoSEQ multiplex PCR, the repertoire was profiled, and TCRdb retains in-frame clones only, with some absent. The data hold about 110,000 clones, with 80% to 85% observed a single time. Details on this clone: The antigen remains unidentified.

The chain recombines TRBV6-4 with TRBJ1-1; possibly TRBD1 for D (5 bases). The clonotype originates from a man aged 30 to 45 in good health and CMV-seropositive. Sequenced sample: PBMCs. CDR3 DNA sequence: TGTGCCAGCAGTGAAGGCAGGGAAGGGCCTGAAGCTTTCTTT. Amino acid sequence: CASSEGREGPEAFF.